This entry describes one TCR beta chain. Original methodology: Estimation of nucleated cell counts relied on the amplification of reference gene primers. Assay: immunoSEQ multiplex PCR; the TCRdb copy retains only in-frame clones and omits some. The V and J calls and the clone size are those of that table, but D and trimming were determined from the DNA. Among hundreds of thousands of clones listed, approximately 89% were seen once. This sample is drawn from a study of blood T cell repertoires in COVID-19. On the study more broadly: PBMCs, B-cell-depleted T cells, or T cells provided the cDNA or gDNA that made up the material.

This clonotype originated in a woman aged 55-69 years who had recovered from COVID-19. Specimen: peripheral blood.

The CDR3 sequence: CASSTTGGLAKNIQYF. The DNA for the CDR3 is TGTGCCAGCAGCACGACAGGAGGACTAGCCAAAAACATTCAGTACTTC. The rearrangement links TRBV7-2 to TRBJ2-4; possible D gene TRBD1, 6 bases. V was clipped by 5 bases and J by 0 bases, with 14 bases between them. Germline V gene sequence: CDR1 SGHTA, CDR2 FQGNSA. This CDR3 is 16 amino acids long.